This TCR beta chain came from a study of blood T cell repertoires in COVID-19 (dated by TCRdb to 2018 to 2020). Broadly, across the study: Samples from collaborators originated in the United States, Italy and Spain and spanned both the acute and convalescent phases of COVID-19. The samples were drawn from two sources: the first 160 participants of the ongoing ImmuneRACE study, and over 950 subjects contributed by 6 global collaborators. Nearly every sample came with metadata listing a de-identified subject ID, COVID-19 status, age in years and sex. Where HLA class I and class II types were available, the types were taken from metadata supplied by the sample provider, not from assay-based typing. The repertoires were released in a freely available public database intended as a resource for research on the immune response to SARS-CoV-2. Subjects who had been exposed to COVID-19, were actively infected with it, or had recovered from it provided the deeply sampled blood TCRbeta repertoires that made up the dataset. The prospective study material was composed of cDNA or gDNA derived from T cells, B-cell-depleted T cells, or PBMCs. The investigation overall reported the following: Clinical and demographic metadata were provided uncurated, with the amount varying by source and participant.

Collaborating institutions collected whole blood in K2EDTA tubes following their own protocols. Collaborator samples were shipped for TCRbeta analysis as frozen whole blood, isolated PBMCs, or DNA extracted from either sample type. The V and J ends are trimmed by 3 bases and 5 bases, leaving 20 bases between them. The CDR3 goes from the cysteine to the phenylalanine over 16 residues. Only CDR3 DNA remains: 48 bases, in frame from the first base. CDR1 and CDR2 (SGHTA, FQGNSA) derive from the germline V gene. For this clone: The antigen this receptor binds is unknown. No base qualities exist here, and no much larger clone lies one base off it.

TCRbeta CDR3 regions were amplified from genomic DNA by means of the immunoSEQ Assay, a bias-controlled multiplex PCR. The source study handled its data this way. Nucleated cell counts per sample were estimated from amplification of reference gene primers within the assay. Sequence reads were collapsed and filtered to measure the absolute abundance of every unique TCRbeta CDR3 rearrangement. For each sample, productive Simpson clonality was calculated as the square root of Simpson's diversity index over productive rearrangements. As stored in TCRdb, this immuneACCESS dataset retains in-frame rearrangements with V and J assigned. A fraction of the clones does not appear; measured against another copy, unresolved V genes explain less than half of the discrepancy, and the remainder lacks a known reason. D and trimming come from the DNA, and the V and J calls and clone size come from that table. The table for this sample lists approximately 100,000 clones; about four fifths of them were counted only once. Around 4.8% of the sample rests with the top ten.

Recombination linked TRBV7-2 to TRBJ2-7; tentative D gene TRBD1, with 6 bases matching. This TCR was sampled from a man between 60 and 75 years old with acute or convalescent COVID-19. The sample comprised peripheral blood. The CDR3 amino acid sequence is: CASSLGNRAGVDEQYF. The sequenced DNA is TGTGCCAGCAGCTTGGGGAACAGGGCCGGAGTGGACGAGCAGTACTTC. With the portions outside the CDR3 filled from the reference TRBV7-2 and TRBJ2-7 genes, the complete variable region becomes GAGVSQSPSNKVTEKGKDVELRCDPISGHTALYWYRQSLGQGLEFLIYFQGNSAPDKSGLPSDRFSAERTGGSVSTLTIQRTQQEDSAVYLCASSLGNRAGVDEQYFGPGTRLTVT.